Following are 26 T cell receptor beta chains from one sample sequenced in a study of identical twins. TCRdb independently ran MiXCR on the 5' RACE reads; one entry per CDR3 protein. The table includes roughly 570,000 distinct CDR3 sequences, 9.6% detected once. These same data were also listed under a study on yellow fever vaccine responses in identical twins.

The specimen was PBMCs. The receptors here all came from a woman aged 18-30 years in good health.

This chain uses TRBV19 with TRBJ1-3; TRBD1 is a possible D gene (5 bases). Germline values: CDR1 LNHDA, CDR2 SQIVND (reference sequence). The CDR3 runs to 13 residues. Deletions cut 10 bases from V and 1 base from J, with 11 bases between. The CDR3 DNA reads as TGTGCCACCGGGGCCGGGTCTGGAAACACCATATATTTT. Encoded protein: CATGAGSGNTIYF. The full variable domain, in which reference TRBV19 and TRBJ1-3 provide the parts outside the CDR3, is DGGITQSPKYLFRKEGQNVTLSCEQNLNHDAMYWYRQDPGQGLRLIYYSQIVNDFQKGDIAEGYSVSREKKESFPLTVTSAQKNPTAFYLCATGAGSGNTIYFGEGSWLTVV.

This chain connects TRBV6-2 or TRBV6-3 to TRBJ2-5; D tentatively fits TRBD1 or TRBD2 (5 bases each). From germline, CDR1 is MNHEY and CDR2 SVGEGT. With 7 bases removed from V and 5 bases from J, the gap between germline ends came to 23 bases. The length of the CDR3 is 16 residues. The DNA for the CDR3 is TGTGCCAGCACCATATTGCGTGGGGGTGATGTGGAGACCCAGTACTTC. This codes for CASTILRGGDVETQYF.

This clonotype was found many times. The chain uses TRBV6-2 or TRBV6-3 and TRBJ2-3, with D possibly being TRBD1 or TRBD2 (5 bases each). Germline V lookup: CDR1 MNHEY, CDR2 SVGEGT. This CDR3 is 12 amino acids long. V was clipped by 0 bases and J by 13 bases, with 11 bases between them. The CDR3 spells CASSYSKGREYF. The CDR3 nucleotides are TGTGCCAGCAGTTACTCGAAGGGACGTGAGTATTTT.

The sample holds a few counts of this clonotype. V and J are TRBV20-1 and TRBJ1-5; no reliable D call. Germline CDR1 is DFQATT and CDR2 is SNEGSKA (reference sequence). Between the trimmed V and J ends, which lost 5 bases and 3 bases, there was a span of 20 bases. The CDR3 is 16 residues long. CDR3 nucleotides: TGCAGTGCTTCACCCTCTATTGGGAGTATCAATCAGCCCCAGCATTTT. It is translated as CSASPSIGSINQPQHF.

This clonotype was seen a few times. The CDR3: CSAEGQPTLNEQFF. The CDR3 DNA sequence: TGCAGTGCTGAGGGACAGCCAACGTTGAATGAGCAGTTCTTC. This chain connects TRBV20-1 to TRBJ2-1; 7 bases line up with TRBD1. Germline V gene sequence: CDR1 DFQATT, CDR2 SNEGSKA (reference sequence). The CDR3 loop spans 14 amino acids. J was trimmed by 7 bases and V by 5 bases; bases with no gene match: 11.

The V and J genes are TRBV6-2 or TRBV6-3 and TRBJ2-5; weak D call: TRBD2 (5 bases). The V and J ends lost 5 bases and 4 bases respectively, with 17 bases between them. CDR1 and CDR2 from the germline V gene are MNHEY and SVGEGT. CDR3 size: 15 residues. The CDR3: CASSSPTGVSETQYF. In DNA, the CDR3 is TGTGCCAGCAGTAGCCCCACCGGGGTTTCAGAGACCCAGTACTTC.

The rearrangement joins TRBV6-1 to TRBJ2-5; weak D call: TRBD1 (5 bases). The germline V and J ends were trimmed by 6 bases and 1 base, with 9 bases remaining between them. The CDR3 has 13 residues. Germline CDR1 is MNHNS and CDR2 is SASEGT. CDR3: CASRGAIQETQYF. CDR3 bases: TGTGCCAGCAGAGGGGCGATCCAAGAGACCCAGTACTTC.

Ten or more counts support this clonotype. This chain joins TRBV11-1 and TRBJ2-1; 10 bases are shared with TRBD2. Germline V CDR1 and CDR2: SGHAT, FQDESV (reference sequence). The junction had 18 bases not matched to a gene; V was cut back by 0 bases and J by 4 bases. The length of the CDR3 is 21 residues. For the CDR3, the DNA is TGTGCCAGCAGCTTAGCGGATCTAGCGGGAGTCAAAAGAGAAAAATACAATGAGCAGTTCTTC. Translated, it gives CASSLADLAGVKREKYNEQFF.

This clonotype was counted at least ten times. The chain recombines TRBV12-3 or TRBV12-4 with TRBJ2-5; D remains unclear. The CDR3 extends over 11 amino acids. V dropped 1 base and J dropped 12 bases, with 9 bases sitting between them. CDR3 in DNA: TGTGCCAGCAGTTTAGGAGACTTGGAGTACTTC. It specifies CASSLGDLEYF.

The chain couples TRBV29-1 to TRBJ2-7; tentative D call: TRBD1 (6 bases). Trimming took 6 bases from V and 3 from J, leaving 9 bases between them. Per germline, CDR1 SQVTM and CDR2 ANQGSEA. The CDR3 totals 11 residues. Written as DNA, the CDR3 is TGCAGCGTGGGACACAGCTACGAGCAGTACTTC. Residues: CSVGHSYEQYF.

The rearrangement uses TRBV21-1 and TRBJ1-4; the tabulated D call, TRBD1, remains unverified against the DNA. TRBV21-1 is recorded as a pseudogene. CDR3 length equals 14 residues. The chain's CDR3 is CASSKTQQDEKLFF. CDR3 nucleotides: TGTGCCAGCAGCAAAACCCAACAGGATGAAAAACTGTTTTTT.

This clonotype was picked up a small number of times. The rearrangement joins TRBV6-1 to TRBJ1-2; possible D gene TRBD1, 6 bases. Per germline, CDR1 MNHNS and CDR2 SASEGT. This CDR3 is built from 14 residues. Between the trimmed V and J ends, which lost 6 bases and 4 bases, there was a span of 15 bases. The CDR3 nucleotides read TGTGCCAGCAGACTCCGGGGGGCGACCTATGGCTACACCTTC. It specifies CASRLRGATYGYTF.

This clonotype was detected only a few times. The V call is TRBV29-1, the J call TRBJ2-7; possibly TRBD2 for D (5 bases). V shed 6 bases and J shed 6 bases, with 15 bases lying between them. The CDR3 has 12 amino acids. Germline V CDR1 and CDR2: SQVTM, ANQGSEA. As DNA, the CDR3 is TGCAGCGTGCGGGCCGACATTCTCGAGCAGTACTTC. Its protein product is CSVRADILEQYF.

This clonotype has more than one count but fewer than ten. The chain recombines TRBV9 with TRBJ2-3; 10 nucleotides match TRBD2. The CDR3 is made up of 16 amino acids. J was trimmed by 5 bases and V by 2 bases; bases with no gene match: 8. Germline V gene sequence: CDR1 SGDLS, CDR2 YYNGEE. This CDR3 is CASSVGASGSRDTQYF. The CDR3 DNA reads as TGTGCCAGCAGCGTTGGGGCTAGCGGGAGTAGAGATACGCAGTATTTT.

This clonotype was seen repeatedly, ten times or more. J is TRBJ2-5 and V is TRBV6-1, with TRBD2 matching over 13 bases. Germline lookup yields CDR1 MNHNS and CDR2 SASEGT. The junction had 9 bases not matched to a gene; V was cut back by 6 bases and J by 5 bases. This CDR3 has 16 amino acids. This CDR3 is CASSPTSGGARETQYF. Here the CDR3 DNA reads TGTGCCAGCAGCCCTACTAGCGGGGGGGCCCGGGAGACCCAGTACTTC.

The chain has TRBV20-1 and TRBJ2-7; no reliable D call. The germline V gene encodes CDR1 DFQATT and CDR2 SNEGSKA (reference sequence). Trimming took off 1 base at V and 0 bases at J, with 10 bases between the two ends. There are 14 residues in the CDR3. The CDR3: CSARARQLSYEQYF. The CDR3 coding sequence is TGCAGTGCTAGAGCGCGGCAGCTCTCCTACGAGCAGTACTTC.

The chain joins TRBV6-2 or TRBV6-3 to TRBJ1-2; D not resolved. The CDR3 has 14 residues. Trimming took off 6 bases at V and 5 bases at J, with 16 bases between the two ends. Germline-derived CDR1 and CDR2 are MNHEY and SVGEGT. The CDR3 nucleotides read TGTGCCAGCAGCAACGTGGGTCTTTGGTATGGCTACACCTTC. It yields the protein CASSNVGLWYGYTF.

The J gene is TRBJ2-5, the V gene TRBV7-9; 8 bases agree with TRBD2. J lost 3 bases, V lost 5 bases, and 11 bases had no gene match. CDR3 size: 16 residues. CDR1 is SEHNR and CDR2 is FQNEAQ in the germline V gene (reference sequence). The CDR3 here is CASSEGVAGNEETQYF. Written as DNA, the CDR3 is TGTGCCAGCAGCGAGGGGGTAGCGGGAAACGAAGAGACCCAGTACTTC.

There are many counts of this clonotype. The chain links TRBV5-1 to TRBJ2-5; tentatively, D is TRBD1 or TRBD2 (5 bases each). V was cut by 4 bases and J by 2 bases, with 9 bases left in between. The length of the CDR3 is 13 residues. CDR1 SGHRS and CDR2 YFSETQ come from the germline V gene. The CDR3 here is CASSNWGQETQYF. Written as DNA, the CDR3 is TGCGCCAGCAGCAACTGGGGGCAAGAGACCCAGTACTTC.

This clonotype was recorded many times. The rearrangement links TRBV12-3 or TRBV12-4 to TRBJ2-7; unclear D gene. The CDR3 spans 10 residues. V dropped 8 bases and J dropped 3 bases, with 5 bases sitting between them. CDR3 loop: CASGRYEQYF. Written as DNA, the CDR3 is TGTGCCAGCGGCCGCTACGAGCAGTACTTC.

This clonotype has ten or more counts. The chain employs TRBV12-3 or TRBV12-4 and TRBJ2-1, with 9 bases identical to TRBD2. CDR3 length: 14 amino acids. J gave up 4 bases and V 7 bases, and 5 bases lay outside the gene matches. The CDR3 sequence is CASTLGLAYNEQFF. As DNA, the CDR3 is TGTGCCAGCACCCTGGGACTAGCTTACAATGAGCAGTTCTTC.

This clonotype has only a few counts. V gene TRBV12-3 or TRBV12-4 combines with J gene TRBJ2-7; 8 bases match TRBD2. V dropped 5 bases and J dropped 7; count of bases not matched to a gene: 7. CDR3 length equals 13 residues. The CDR3 loop reads CASSPPIAGEQYF. In nucleotides, the CDR3 is TGTGCCAGCAGTCCCCCGATAGCGGGAGAGCAGTACTTC.

This clonotype appeared a few times. This chain's CDR3 is CASSGSGPSYEQYF. For the CDR3, the DNA is TGCGCCAGCAGTGGGAGTGGACCCTCCTACGAGCAGTACTTC. The rearrangement joins TRBV5-1 to TRBJ2-7, with a weak D call TRBD2 (5 bases). CDR1 SGHRS and CDR2 YFSETQ come from the germline V gene. The CDR3 sequence is 14 residues long. Trimming cost V 5 bases and J 0 bases, with 12 bases left between them.

This clonotype was seen ten or more times. This chain uses TRBV7-9 with TRBJ2-7; D gene unclear. Germline values: CDR1 SEHNR, CDR2 FQNEAQ (reference sequence). The CDR3 totals 12 residues. The V end lost 2 bases, the J end lost 3 bases, and 5 bases lay between the germline ends. CDR3 DNA: TGTGCCAGCAGCTTATATGTCTACGAGCAGTACTTC. The encoded protein is CASSLYVYEQYF.

This clonotype was seen ten or more times. The chain recombines TRBV10-3 with TRBJ2-1, with 7 bases that match TRBD1. The V gene's germline CDR1 is ENHRY and CDR2 SYGVKD. The CDR3 has 15 amino acids. The V gene end was trimmed by 3 bases and the J gene end by 8 bases; junction bases not matched to a gene: 10. Written as DNA, the CDR3 is TGTGCCATCAGTGAAAGACAGGGTGGTGATCATGAGCAGTTCTTC. Encoded protein: CAISERQGGDHEQFF.

This clonotype was seen a few times. The rearrangement joins TRBV20-1 to TRBJ2-3; 11 bases line up with TRBD2. The CDR3 extends over 14 amino acids. V dropped 5 bases and J dropped 2; count of bases not matched to a gene: 3. Germline CDR1 is DFQATT and CDR2 is SNEGSKA (reference sequence). The chain's CDR3 is CSAATSGNTDTQYF. CDR3 coding DNA: TGCAGTGCTGCGACTAGCGGGAACACAGATACGCAGTATTTT.